A single sample gave rise to the 6 T cell receptor beta chains below, sequenced in a study of blood T cell repertoires in COVID-19. The protocol was immunoSEQ multiplex PCR, while the TCRdb copy is restricted to in-frame clones and leaves out a portion. The profile covers about 300,000 clones, with around 84% appearing a single time and approximately 1.9% taken by the ten largest. Sequencing was carried out using PBMCs or T cells enriched from blood (not recorded which). The receptors originated from a woman younger than 45 who had been exposed to COVID-19.

This clone came up once. This chain uses TRBV5-6 with TRBJ2-3; 8 bases match TRBD2. CDR1 is SGHDT and CDR2 is YYEEEE in the germline V gene. This CDR3 is built from 17 residues. V gave up 0 bases and J gave up 6 bases; unmatched junction bases: 12. This CDR3 is CASSLAPGGGPRDTQYF. DNA of the CDR3: TGTGCCAGCAGCTTGGCCCCGGGCGGGGGGCCCCGCGATACGCAGTATTTT.

The chain couples TRBV5-6 to TRBJ2-6; 7 bases match TRBD1. After removal of 0 bases from V and 3 bases from J, the junction contained 3 bases not matched to a gene. The germline V gene has CDR1 SGHDT and CDR2 YYEEEE. This CDR3 region has 16 residues. CDR3 in DNA: TGTGCCAGCAGCTTGGAGGGGGCGTATGGGGCCAACGTCCTGACTTTC. Amino acid sequence: CASSLEGAYGANVLTF. The full variable domain, in which reference TRBV5-6 and TRBJ2-6 provide the parts outside the CDR3, is DAGVTQSPTHLIKTRGQQVTLRCSPKSGHDTVSWYQQALGQGPQFIFQYYEEEERQRGNFPDRFSGHQFPNYSSELNVNALLLGDSALYLCASSLEGAYGANVLTFGAGSRLTVL.

The V call is TRBV7-3, the J call TRBJ2-2; the match to TRBD1 covers 9 bases. The length of the CDR3 is 15 residues. The V gene's germline CDR1 is SGHTA and CDR2 FQGTGA. The J segment lost 1 base and the V segment lost 4 bases, leaving 1 base of the junction unmatched. CDR3 region: CASSSTGGNTGELFF. CDR3 nucleotides: TGTGCCAGCAGCTCGACAGGGGGGAACACCGGGGAGCTGTTTTTT.

J is TRBJ2-7 and V is TRBV12-3 or TRBV12-4, with a weak D call TRBD1 (6 bases). V lost 4 bases and J 5 bases, leaving 12 bases between the germline ends. The CDR3 consists of 13 residues. CDR3 protein: CASSWTVVDEQYF. CDR3 nucleotides: TGTGCCAGCAGTTGGACAGTCGTCGACGAGCAGTACTTC.

V and J are TRBV12-3 or TRBV12-4 and TRBJ2-5, with D unresolved. Trimming pared 6 bases from V and 7 bases from J, leaving 9 bases between. The CDR3 has 11 residues. For the CDR3, the DNA is TGTGCCAGCAGGTACCTCGGGACCCAGTACTTC. Translating gives CASRYLGTQYF.

This clone was seen only a few times. The V and J genes are TRBV5-4 and TRBJ1-6, with 8 bases aligning to TRBD1. Germline CDR1 and CDR2: SGHNT and YYREEE (reference sequence). This CDR3 has 16 amino acids. The ends lost 2 bases at V and 5 bases at J; junction bases unmatched: 6. CDR3 in amino acids: CASSLNPTGDNSPLHF. As DNA, the CDR3 is TGTGCCAGCAGCTTAAACCCGACAGGGGATAATTCACCCCTCCACTTT.